One and the same sample provided the 7 T cell receptor beta chains below, sequenced in a study of CD8 T cells in Susac syndrome. Random hexamers were used to reverse transcribe an amount of roughly 0.5 to 1 ug RNA. MiXCR was run by TCRdb on the immunoSEQ multiplex PCR reads, yielding one entry per CDR3 protein. This table has around 280,000 distinct CDR3 sequences, about 90% appearing once. Sequences were obtained from CD4+ T cells from PBMCs. The receptors derive from a human donor with multiple sclerosis.

This chain connects TRBV12-3 or TRBV12-4 to TRBJ2-7, with 9 positions matching TRBD1. V gave up 6 bases and J gave up 5 bases; unmatched junction bases: 8. This CDR3 comprises 14 residues. CDR3 nucleotides: TGTGCCAGCAGCCAAGGGACAGGGAAGAACGAGCAGTACTTC. Amino acid sequence: CASSQGTGKNEQYF.

The chain combines TRBV19 with TRBJ2-5, with 9 bases identical to TRBD2. CDR3 size: 15 residues. Trimming at V came to 2 bases and at J to 2 bases, leaving 3 bases not matched to a gene. Germline-derived CDR1 and CDR2 are LNHDA and SQIVND (reference sequence). The CDR3 loop is CASSILAGNQETQYF. CDR3 sequence (DNA): TGTGCCAGTAGTATACTAGCGGGAAATCAAGAGACCCAGTACTTC.

J is TRBJ2-5 and V is TRBV5-1; D is possibly TRBD2 (5 bases). The germline gives CDR1 SGHRS, CDR2 YFSETQ. With 4 bases removed from V and 2 bases from J, the gap between germline ends came to 15 bases. CDR3 length: 15 amino acids. DNA for the CDR3: TGCGCCAGCAGCGTCATCCTAGCCCCACAAGAGACCCAGTACTTC. This translates into CASSVILAPQETQYF.

The chain links TRBV15 to TRBJ2-2, with 8 bases that match TRBD2. There are 19 residues in the CDR3. From germline, CDR1 is LNHNV and CDR2 YYDKDF (reference sequence). With 4 bases clipped from V and 6 bases from J, the junction kept 19 bases outside the gene matches. The CDR3 DNA follows: TGTGCCACCAGCACGAGCCCGACCGCACGGGGGGGCACCGCCGGGGAGCTGTTTTTT. Its translation is CATSTSPTARGGTAGELFF.

The CDR3 region is CSASGGYATNEKLFF. DNA for the CDR3: TGCAGTGCTTCGGGTGGTTATGCAACTAATGAAAAACTGTTTTTT. This sequence joins TRBV20-1 and TRBJ1-4; D unclear. The CDR3 contains 15 residues. Trimming took off 5 bases at V and 0 bases at J, with 13 bases between the two ends. Germline lookup yields CDR1 DFQATT and CDR2 SNEGSKA (reference sequence).

This clonotype has more than one count but fewer than ten. This chain links TRBV4-2 with TRBJ2-7; possibly TRBD1 for D (7 bases). Germline V lookup: CDR1 LGHNA, CDR2 YNFKEQ. This CDR3 comprises 16 residues. Deletions cut 3 bases from V and 4 bases from J, with 19 bases between. CDR3 amino acids: CASSHQRGRGAYEQYF. In DNA, the CDR3 is TGTGCCAGCAGCCATCAACGGGGCAGGGGGGCGTACGAGCAGTACTTC.

V usage is TRBV3-1 and J usage is TRBJ2-4; no clear D gene. This CDR3 is 14 amino acids long. Germline V gene lookup returns CDR1 LGHDT and CDR2 YNNKEL (reference sequence). V was cut by 0 bases and J by 9 bases, with 12 bases left in between. CDR3 protein: CASSQEIVSAIQYF. The CDR3 nucleotides are TGTGCCAGCAGCCAAGAGATAGTGAGCGCCATTCAGTACTTC.